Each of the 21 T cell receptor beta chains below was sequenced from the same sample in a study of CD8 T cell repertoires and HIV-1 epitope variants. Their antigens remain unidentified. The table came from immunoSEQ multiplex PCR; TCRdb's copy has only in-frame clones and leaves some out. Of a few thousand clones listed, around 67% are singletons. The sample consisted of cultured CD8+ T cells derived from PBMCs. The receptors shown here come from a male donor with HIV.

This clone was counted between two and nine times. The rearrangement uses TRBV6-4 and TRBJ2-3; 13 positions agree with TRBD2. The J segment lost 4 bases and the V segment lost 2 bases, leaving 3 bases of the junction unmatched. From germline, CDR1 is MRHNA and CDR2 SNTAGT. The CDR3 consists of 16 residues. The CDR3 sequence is CASSDATSGGSDTQYF. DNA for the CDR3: TGTGCCAGCAGTGACGCGACTAGCGGGGGGTCAGATACGCAGTATTTT.

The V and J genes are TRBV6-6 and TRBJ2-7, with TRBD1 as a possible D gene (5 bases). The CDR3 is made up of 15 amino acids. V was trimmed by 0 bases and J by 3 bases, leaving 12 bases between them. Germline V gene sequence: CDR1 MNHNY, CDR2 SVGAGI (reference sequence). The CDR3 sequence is CASSYSPGLDYEQYF. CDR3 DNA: TGTGCCAGCAGTTACTCGCCAGGGTTAGACTACGAGCAGTACTTC.

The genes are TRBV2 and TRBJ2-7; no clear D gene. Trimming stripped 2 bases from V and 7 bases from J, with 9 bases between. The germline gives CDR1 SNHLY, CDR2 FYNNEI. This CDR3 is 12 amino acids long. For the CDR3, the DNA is TGTGCCAGCAGTGAAAGCGTTAGGGAGCAGTACTTC. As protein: CASSESVREQYF.

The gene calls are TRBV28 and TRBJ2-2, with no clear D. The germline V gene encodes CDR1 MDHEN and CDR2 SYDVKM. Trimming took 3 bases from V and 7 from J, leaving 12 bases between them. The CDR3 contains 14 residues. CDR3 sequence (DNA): TGTGCCAGCAGTTTTACCCGGCAGATCGGGGAGCTGTTTTTT. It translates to CASSFTRQIGELFF.

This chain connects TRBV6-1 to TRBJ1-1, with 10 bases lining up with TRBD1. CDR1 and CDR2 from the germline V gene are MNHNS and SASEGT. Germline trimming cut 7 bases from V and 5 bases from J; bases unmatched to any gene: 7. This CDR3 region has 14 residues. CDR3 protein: CASNEDRGVTEAFF. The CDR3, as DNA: TGTGCCAGCAACGAGGACAGGGGGGTAACTGAAGCTTTCTTT.

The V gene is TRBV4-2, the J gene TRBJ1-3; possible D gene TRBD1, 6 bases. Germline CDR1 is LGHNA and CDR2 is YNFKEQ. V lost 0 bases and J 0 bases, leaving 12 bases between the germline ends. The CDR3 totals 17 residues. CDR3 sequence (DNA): TGTGCCAGCAGCCAAGATACAGGGATGTTCTCTGGAAACACCATATATTTT. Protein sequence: CASSQDTGMFSGNTIYF.

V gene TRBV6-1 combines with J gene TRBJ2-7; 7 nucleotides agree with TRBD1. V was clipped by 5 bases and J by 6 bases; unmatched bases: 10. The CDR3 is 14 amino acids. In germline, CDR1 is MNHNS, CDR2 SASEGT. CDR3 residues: CASSRDRDSGEQYF. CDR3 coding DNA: TGTGCCAGCAGTCGAGACAGGGATTCGGGCGAGCAGTACTTC.

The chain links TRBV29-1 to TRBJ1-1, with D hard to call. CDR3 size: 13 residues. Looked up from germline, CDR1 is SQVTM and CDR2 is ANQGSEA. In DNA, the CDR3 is TGCAGTCACGACCTGTTGCGAGACACTGAAGCTTTCTTT. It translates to CSHDLLRDTEAFF. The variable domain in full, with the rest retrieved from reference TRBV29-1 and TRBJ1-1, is SAVISQKPSRDICQRGTSLTIQCQVDSQVTMMFWYRQQPGQSLTLIATANQGSEATYESGFVIDKFPISRPNLTFSTLTVSNMSPEDSSIYLCSHDLLRDTEAFFGQGTRLTVV.

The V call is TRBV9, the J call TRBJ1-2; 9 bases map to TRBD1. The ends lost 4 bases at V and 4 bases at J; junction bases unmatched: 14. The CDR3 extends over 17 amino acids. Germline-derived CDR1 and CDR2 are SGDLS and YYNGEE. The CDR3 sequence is CASSPTGTGSRAYGYTF. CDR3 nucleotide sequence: TGTGCCAGCAGCCCGACCGGGACAGGGAGTAGGGCCTATGGCTACACCTTC. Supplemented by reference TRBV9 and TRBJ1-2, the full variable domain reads DSGVTQTPKHLITATGQRVTLRCSPRSGDLSVYWYQQSLDQGLQFLIQYYNGEERAKGNILERFSAQQFPDLHSELNLSSLELGDSALYFCASSPTGTGSRAYGYTFGSGTRLTVV.

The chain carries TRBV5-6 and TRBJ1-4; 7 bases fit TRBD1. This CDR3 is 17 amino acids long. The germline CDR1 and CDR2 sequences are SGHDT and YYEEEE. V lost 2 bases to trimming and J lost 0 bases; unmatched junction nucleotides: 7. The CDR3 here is CASSLTAGTATNEKLFF. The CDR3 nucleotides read TGTGCCAGCAGCTTAACCGCCGGGACAGCAACTAATGAAAAACTGTTTTTT.

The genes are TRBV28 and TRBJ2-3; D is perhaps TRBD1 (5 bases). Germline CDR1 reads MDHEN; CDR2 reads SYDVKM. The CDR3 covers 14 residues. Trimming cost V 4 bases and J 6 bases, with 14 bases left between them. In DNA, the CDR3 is TGTGCCAGCAGTTCCGTTTTTGGGGCGGATACGCAGTATTTT. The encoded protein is CASSSVFGADTQYF.

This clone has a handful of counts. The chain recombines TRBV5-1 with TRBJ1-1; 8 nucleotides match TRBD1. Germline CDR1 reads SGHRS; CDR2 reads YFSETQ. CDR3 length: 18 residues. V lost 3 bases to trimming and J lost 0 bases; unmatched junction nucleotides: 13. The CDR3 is CASSSEDRGLGMNTEAFF. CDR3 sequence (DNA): TGCGCCAGCAGCTCGGAAGACAGGGGTTTGGGGATGAACACTGAAGCTTTCTTT. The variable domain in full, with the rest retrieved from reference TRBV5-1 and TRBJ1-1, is KAGVTQTPRYLIKTRGQQVTLSCSPISGHRSVSWYQQTPGQGLQFLFEYFSETQRNKGNFPGRFSGRQFSNSRSEMNVSTLELGDSALYLCASSSEDRGLGMNTEAFFGQGTRLTVV.

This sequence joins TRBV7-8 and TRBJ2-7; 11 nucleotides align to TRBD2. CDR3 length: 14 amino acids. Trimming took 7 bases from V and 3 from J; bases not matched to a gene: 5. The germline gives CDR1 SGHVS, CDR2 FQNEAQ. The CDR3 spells CASTVLAGDYEQYF. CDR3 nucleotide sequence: TGTGCCAGCACCGTACTAGCGGGAGACTACGAGCAGTACTTC.

CDR3 protein: CASSFVSSYEQYF. In DNA form, the CDR3 reads TGTGCCAGCAGCTTCGTCAGCTCCTACGAGCAGTACTTC. The chain joins TRBV7-9 to TRBJ2-7; D call uncertain. This CDR3 comprises 13 residues. Germline V lookup: CDR1 SEHNR, CDR2 FQNEAQ (reference sequence). Trimming pared 3 bases from V and 0 bases from J, leaving 6 bases between.

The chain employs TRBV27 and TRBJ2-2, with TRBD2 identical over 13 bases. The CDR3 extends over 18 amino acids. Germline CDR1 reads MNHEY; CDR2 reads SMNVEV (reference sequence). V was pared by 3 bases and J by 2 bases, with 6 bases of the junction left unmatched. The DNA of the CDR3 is TGTGCCAGCAGTTTTTTTGAGGGACTAGCGGGAAACACCGGGGAGCTGTTTTTT. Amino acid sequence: CASSFFEGLAGNTGELFF.

The CDR3 DNA sequence: TGTGCCAGCAGTGAGACCCCGGGAGAGACCCAGTACTTC. Amino acids: CASSETPGETQYF. The chain couples TRBV14 to TRBJ2-5; D is uncertain. V shed 6 bases and J shed 4 bases, with 12 bases lying between them. From germline, CDR1 is SGHDN and CDR2 FVKESK. The CDR3 consists of 13 residues.

CDR3 protein: CASSASGTASYEQYF. CDR3 in DNA: TGTGCCAGCAGCGCCTCCGGGACTGCCTCCTACGAGCAGTACTTC. The chain carries TRBV9 and TRBJ2-7, with D maybe TRBD2 (6 bases). Trimming stripped 3 bases from V and 0 bases from J, with 13 bases between. The CDR3 runs to 15 residues. Germline-derived CDR1 and CDR2 are SGDLS and YYNGEE.

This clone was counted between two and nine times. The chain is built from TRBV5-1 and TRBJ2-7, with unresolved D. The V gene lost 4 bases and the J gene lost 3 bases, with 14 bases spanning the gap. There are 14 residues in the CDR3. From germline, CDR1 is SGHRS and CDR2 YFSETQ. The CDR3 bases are TGCGCCAGCAGCCCTGAGTTGGATTACTACGAGCAGTACTTC. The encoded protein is CASSPELDYYEQYF.

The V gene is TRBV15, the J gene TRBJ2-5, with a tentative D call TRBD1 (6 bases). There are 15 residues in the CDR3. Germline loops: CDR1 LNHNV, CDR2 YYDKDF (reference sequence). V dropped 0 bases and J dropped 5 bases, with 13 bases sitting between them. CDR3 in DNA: TGTGCCACCAGCAGAGAAACCGGCAGGGGTGAGACCCAGTACTTC. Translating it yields CATSRETGRGETQYF.

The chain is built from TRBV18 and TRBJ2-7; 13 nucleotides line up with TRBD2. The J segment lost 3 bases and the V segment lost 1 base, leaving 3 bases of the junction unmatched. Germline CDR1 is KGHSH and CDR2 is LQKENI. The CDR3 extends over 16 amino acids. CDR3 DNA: TGTGCCAGCTCACCACAAGGGACTAGCGGGAACTACGAGCAGTACTTC. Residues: CASSPQGTSGNYEQYF.

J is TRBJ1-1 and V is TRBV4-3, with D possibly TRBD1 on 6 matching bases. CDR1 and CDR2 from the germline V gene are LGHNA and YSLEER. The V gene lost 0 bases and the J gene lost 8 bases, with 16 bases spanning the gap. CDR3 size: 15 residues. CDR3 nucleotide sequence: TGCGCCAGCAGCCAAGATAGGGGGGAATTAAGAGAAGCTTTCTTT. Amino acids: CASSQDRGELREAFF.